This T cell receptor beta chain is drawn from a study of blood T cell repertoires in COVID-19. Clones were read by immunoSEQ multiplex PCR, and TCRdb kept only the in-frame ones, dropping some. The profile covers tens of thousands of clones, with around 80% appearing a single time and about 40% taken by the ten largest. The TCR comes from a human donor in a cohort sampled during active COVID-19. What was sequenced was peripheral blood.

CDR3 region: CASSLAGGSGANVLTF. CDR3 DNA: TGTGCCAGCAGCTTAGCGGGAGGGTCTGGGGCCAACGTCCTGACTTTC. The chain carries TRBV7-2 and TRBJ2-6, with TRBD2 matching 7 bases. Unmatched junction bases numbered 0, after V lost 0 bases and J lost 1 base. CDR1 and CDR2 from the germline V gene are SGHTA and FQGNSA. This CDR3 contains 16 residues. The full variable domain, with the rest looked up from reference TRBV7-2 and TRBJ2-6, is GAGVSQSPSNKVTEKGKDVELRCDPISGHTALYWYRQSLGQGLEFLIYFQGNSAPDKSGLPSDRFSAERTGGSVSTLTIQRTQQEDSAVYLCASSLAGGSGANVLTFGAGSRLTVL.